These T cell receptor beta chains were read from a single sample in a study of cytomegalovirus exposure and HLA in healthy donors. Sequenced by immunoSEQ multiplex PCR; TCRdb stores in-frame clones only, minus some. The sample carries approximately 190,000 clones, over 70% recorded once. Sequenced material: PBMCs. The receptors stem from a man in his thirties or forties in good health and CMV-seronegative. The CDR3 runs from the conserved cysteine through the conserved F or W. Each record gives: V gene, CDR3 protein.

>TRBV19
CASSIAGGREQYF
>TRBV2
CASSGEREGIQYF
>TRBV30
CAWRGLAGSNIQYF
>TRBV7-9
CASSPVYYGYTF
>TRBV15
CATSRASKNIQYF
>TRBV27
CASSPTPTGNYNEQFF
>TRBV19
CASSQGFGTQYF
>TRBV7-7
CASSKLAGGADTQYF
>TRBV4-1
CASSQEVGQGKNTGELFF
>TRBV2
CASSDRKGAYEQYF
>TRBV27
CASSPWTGSYEQYF
>TRBV12-2
CASPRGVFLIYEQYF
>TRBV6-1
CASSEKLREGSGYGYTF
>TRBV19
CASSPTVAGKNIQYF
>TRBV15
CATSRDYPGDAYNEQFF
>TRBV10-2
CASSESLKMNTEAFF
>TRBV19
CASSETTGSPYEQYF
>TRBV7-2
CASSPARDVAQFF
>TRBV21-1
CASSIGQQRANEGEKLFF
>TRBV5-1
CASAQGASGADTQYF
>TRBV27
CASSLRGNNQPQHF
>TRBV6-5
CASSYGQGGYEQYF
>TRBV5-8
CASSLARTVNTDTQYF
>TRBV7-6
CASSAAGRSGANGLTF
>TRBV7-9
CASSTGVGGADTQYF
>TRBV27
CASSSIRAWDTEAFF
>TRBV7-9
CASRPTGNSPLHF
>TRBV7-9
CASSYGQVYEQYF
>TRBV7-6
CASSPQWDQPQHF
>TRBV15
CATSAGRARRYNEQFF
>TRBV19
CASMGSPGGRGEQFF
>TRBV6-1
CASSETDSPSLSNEKLFF
>TRBV15
CATSRTRSYEQYF
>TRBV19
CASRPGHSTGELFF
>TRBV2
CASSHRQAGNTIYF
>TRBV19
CASSIETGLRYSNQPQHF
>TRBV7-9
CASSLDSGQSATNEKLFF
>TRBV2
CASSERMAMGQGDYSGNTIYF
>TRBV7-9
CASSFLRAGPQHF
>TRBV18
CASSPLERGGTYEQYF
>TRBV15
CATSRGGGNQPQHF
>TRBV29-1
CRGDTETSGSYNEQFF
>TRBV28
CASSPPGQGADTQYF
>TRBV7-2
CASSFGGGLGDTQYF
>TRBV9
CASSVEYGGWDQPQHF
>TRBV9
CASSVGTSANTDTQYF
>TRBV15
CATSRDRQGGVQQTQYF
>TRBV19
CASNQQGNEQYF
>TRBV27
CASSQAFFEGGTYEQYF